This TCR beta chain originates from a study of cytomegalovirus exposure and HLA in healthy donors. In germline, CDR1 is PRHDT, CDR2 FYEKMQ (reference sequence). CDR3 length equals 15 residues. The germline V and J ends were trimmed by 5 bases and 4 bases, with 17 bases remaining between them. PCR employed 60 Vbeta and 13 Jbeta primers. Authors' data handling: A later analysis tallied approximately 80 million unique TCR beta chains, around 11 million of them shared. Here immunoSEQ multiplex PCR was the method, and the copy in TCRdb shows in-frame clones only, minus some. The V and J calls and the clone size are those of that table, but D and trimming were determined from the DNA. The data contain around 67,000 clones, 70% to 80% of them singletons.

This chain uses TRBV13 with TRBJ1-2; D gene unclear. This TCR was recovered from a young man in good health and CMV-seropositive. Sequences were obtained from PBMCs. CDR3 in DNA: TGTGCCAGCAGCGTACTCGCAGAGGTCTTCTATGGCTACACCTTC. Protein: CASSVLAEVFYGYTF.